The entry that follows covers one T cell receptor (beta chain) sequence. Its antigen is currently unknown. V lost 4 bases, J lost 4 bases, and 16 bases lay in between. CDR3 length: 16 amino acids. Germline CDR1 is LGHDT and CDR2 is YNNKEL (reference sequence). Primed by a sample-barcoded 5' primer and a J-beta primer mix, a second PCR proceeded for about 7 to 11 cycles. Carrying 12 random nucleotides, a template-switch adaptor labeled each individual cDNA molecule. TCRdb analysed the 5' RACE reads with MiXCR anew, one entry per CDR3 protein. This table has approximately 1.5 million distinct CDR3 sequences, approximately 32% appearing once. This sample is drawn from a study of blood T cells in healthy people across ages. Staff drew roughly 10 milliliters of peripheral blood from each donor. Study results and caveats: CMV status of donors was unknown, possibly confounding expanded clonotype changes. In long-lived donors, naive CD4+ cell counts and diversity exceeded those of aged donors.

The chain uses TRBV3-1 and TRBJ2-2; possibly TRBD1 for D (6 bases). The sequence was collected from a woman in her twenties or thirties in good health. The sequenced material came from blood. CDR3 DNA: TGTGCCAGCAGCCCGCTCAGGGGAGCGGTCACCGGGGAGCTGTTTTTT. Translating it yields CASSPLRGAVTGELFF.